The 18 T cell receptor beta chains listed next were all sequenced from one sample in a study of cytomegalovirus exposure and HLA in healthy donors. PCR was performed using 60 Vbeta and 13 Jbeta primers. Using immunoSEQ multiplex PCR, the repertoire was profiled, and TCRdb retains in-frame clones only, with some absent. This table holds about 120,000 clones, 70% to 90% found once. Sequenced input: PBMCs. The source of these receptors is a man aged 40-55 years in good health and CMV-seronegative.

The chain employs TRBV30 and TRBJ1-4; the D is unclear. V lost 2 bases to trimming and J lost 0 bases, with 10 bases between them. The CDR3 covers 15 residues. From germline, CDR1 is GTSNPN and CDR2 SVGIG (reference sequence). As DNA, the CDR3 is TGTGCCTGGAGTCACGGGGTGGCAACTAATGAAAAACTGTTTTTT. It codes for CAWSHGVATNEKLFF.

In regard to this clone: It differs at one base from a far larger clone, so likely a read error. This sample includes further DNA sequences coding for the same CDR3. The V gene is TRBV5-4, the J gene TRBJ2-6; TRBD1 is a possible D gene (5 bases). Germline lookup yields CDR1 SGHNT and CDR2 YYREEE (reference sequence). The V gene lost 4 bases and the J gene lost 2 bases, with 13 bases spanning the gap. The length of the CDR3 is 16 residues. CDR3 sequence (DNA): TGTGCCAGCAGCCAGTCCGCAGGGACTGGGGCCAACGTCCTGACTTTC. This codes for CASSQSAGTGANVLTF.

The chain carries TRBV7-9 and TRBJ1-3, with D possibly matching TRBD1 (5 bases). V lost 5 bases to trimming and J lost 2 bases, with 16 bases between them. Per germline, CDR1 SEHNR and CDR2 FQNEAQ (reference sequence). The CDR3 is 16 amino acids. CDR3 DNA sequence: TGTGCCAGCAGCCCACCGGGGGGGACTACTGGAAACACCATATATTTT. Protein product: CASSPPGGTTGNTIYF. Full variable domain (remainder filled in from reference TRBV7-9 and TRBJ1-3): DTGVSQNPRHKITKRGQNVTFRCDPISEHNRLYWYRQTLGQGPEFLTYFQNEAQLEKSRLLSDRFSAERPKGSFSTLEIQRTEQGDSAMYLCASSPPGGTTGNTIYFGEGSWLTVV.

The V and J genes are TRBV11-2 and TRBJ1-1; no clear D. Germline-derived CDR1 and CDR2 are SGHAT and FQNNGV. This CDR3 comprises 14 residues. V was cut by 5 bases and J by 4 bases, with 14 bases left in between. In nucleotides, the CDR3 is TGTGCCAGCAGCACGGGATCGAGAGGCACTGAAGCTTTCTTT. Residues: CASSTGSRGTEAFF.

The rearrangement uses TRBV7-6 and TRBJ2-7; TRBD2 might be the D (7 bases). Germline lookup yields CDR1 SGHVS and CDR2 FNYEAQ. This CDR3 contains 18 residues. Between the trimmed V and J ends, which lost 1 base and 2 bases, there was a span of 21 bases. CDR3 protein: CASSLGGRGGGLTYEQYF. In DNA form, the CDR3 reads TGTGCCAGCAGCTTAGGGGGAAGGGGCGGGGGCCTTACCTACGAGCAGTACTTC.

This chain joins TRBV19 and TRBJ2-7; 7 positions match TRBD2. The junction had 10 bases not matched to a gene; V was cut back by 7 bases and J by 1 base. Germline V gives CDR1 LNHDA, CDR2 SQIVND (reference sequence). This CDR3 region has 15 residues. The chain's CDR3 is CASMPAGVYSYEQYF. The CDR3 DNA is TGTGCCAGTATGCCGGCGGGGGTTTATTCCTACGAGCAGTACTTC.

J is TRBJ1-5 and V is TRBV7-2; 7 bases align to TRBD1. V shed 5 bases, J shed 12 bases, and the junction held 19 bases outside the gene matches. Germline CDR1 is SGHTA and CDR2 is FQGNSA. The CDR3 spans 16 residues. CDR3 sequence (DNA): TGTGCCAGCAGCGGATGGACAGGCGGGGCGGCCTCGGTCCAGCATTTT. Translated: CASSGWTGGAASVQHF.

The table lists this clone with a count of one. V and J are TRBV19 and TRBJ1-5; D perhaps matches TRBD1 (6 bases). Germline V gene data show CDR1 as LNHDA and CDR2 as SQIVND (reference sequence). The V gene lost 3 bases and the J gene lost 6 bases, with 12 bases spanning the gap. The CDR3 extends over 14 amino acids. Here the CDR3 DNA reads TGTGCCAGTAGTATTAAGGGGGGGGGTCAGCCCCAGCATTTT. Translation: CASSIKGGGQPQHF.

The chain joins TRBV9 to TRBJ2-2, with 10 positions matching TRBD1. The CDR3 has 16 amino acids. Germline V gives CDR1 SGDLS, CDR2 YYNGEE. J was trimmed by 5 bases and V by 2 bases; bases with no gene match: 6. The CDR3 region is CASSVRDRGGTGELFF. CDR3 DNA: TGTGCCAGCAGCGTCCGGGACAGGGGTGGGACCGGGGAGCTGTTTTTT.

The chain recombines TRBV19 with TRBJ2-3, with TRBD2 matching over 8 bases. This CDR3 has 14 amino acids. CDR1 is LNHDA, CDR2 SQIVND, per germline (reference sequence). Losses at the gene ends were 6 bases for V and 4 bases for J; bases not matched to a gene: 6. The CDR3: CASRREGSSDTQYF. For the CDR3, the DNA is TGTGCCAGTAGACGGGAGGGCTCATCAGATACGCAGTATTTT.

This sequence joins TRBV29-1 and TRBJ2-3; a possible D gene is TRBD2 (6 bases). CDR1 SQVTM and CDR2 ANQGSEA come from the germline V gene. The CDR3 length is 14 residues. The ends were cut back, 4 bases at V and 1 base at J, with 12 bases in the middle. The CDR3 nucleotides are TGCAGCGTTGCCTTGGGACTCCGCACAGATACGCAGTATTTT. Residues: CSVALGLRTDTQYF.

This rearrangement joins TRBV5-1 to TRBJ1-6; D might be TRBD1 (5 bases). The CDR3 loop spans 18 amino acids. V was cut by 2 bases and J by 0 bases, with 15 bases left in between. CDR1 is SGHRS, CDR2 YFSETQ, per germline. CDR3: CASSFLGQSSSYNSPLHF. The DNA for the CDR3 is TGCGCCAGCAGCTTTTTGGGGCAGTCGAGCTCCTATAATTCACCCCTCCACTTT.

V and J are TRBV5-1 and TRBJ2-2, with D perhaps TRBD2 (5 bases). CDR1 and CDR2 from the germline V gene are SGHRS and YFSETQ. V was clipped by 0 bases and J by 4 bases, with 10 bases between them. The CDR3 consists of 15 residues. The CDR3 reads CASSLGGSATGELFF. CDR3 in DNA: TGCGCCAGCAGCTTGGGTGGGAGCGCCACCGGGGAGCTGTTTTTT.

This chain uses TRBV28 with TRBJ1-2, with unresolved D. The CDR3 runs 14 residues. Germline CDR1 MDHEN, CDR2 SYDVKM. Trimming shortened V by 3 bases and J by 3 bases, and 11 bases separated the two germline ends. DNA for the CDR3: TGTGCCAGCAGTTTTTTCCCGAGGGACTATGGCTACACCTTC. Translated: CASSFFPRDYGYTF.

The DNA for the CDR3 is TGCGCCAGCAGCTTGGCCTCGACAGACACTGAAGCTTTCTTT. It is translated as CASSLASTDTEAFF. The chain employs TRBV5-1 and TRBJ1-1, with D possibly matching TRBD1 (5 bases). With 0 bases removed from V and 3 bases from J, the gap between germline ends came to 9 bases. The CDR3 has 14 residues. Germline assignment: CDR1 SGHRS and CDR2 YFSETQ. The full variable domain, completed using reference TRBV5-1 and TRBJ1-1, is KAGVTQTPRYLIKTRGQQVTLSCSPISGHRSVSWYQQTPGQGLQFLFEYFSETQRNKGNFPGRFSGRQFSNSRSEMNVSTLELGDSALYLCASSLASTDTEAFFGQGTRLTVV.

This clone was found once. The chain joins TRBV28 to TRBJ1-2; a possible D gene is TRBD1 (5 bases). With 2 bases removed from V and 5 bases from J, the gap between germline ends came to 12 bases. The CDR3 is made up of 14 amino acids. Per germline, CDR1 MDHEN and CDR2 SYDVKM. CDR3 loop: CASSLPGLGYGYTF. CDR3 DNA: TGTGCCAGCAGTTTACCAGGGCTGGGGTATGGCTACACCTTC.

This chain uses TRBV11-2 with TRBJ2-1; 7 nucleotides align to TRBD2. V shed 3 bases, J shed 4 bases, and the junction held 6 bases outside the gene matches. CDR3 length equals 15 residues. CDR1 is SGHAT and CDR2 is FQNNGV in the germline V gene. CDR3 nucleotides: TGTGCCAGCAGCTTCAGCGGGACCTATTACAATGAGCAGTTCTTC. Amino acid sequence: CASSFSGTYYNEQFF.

This clone showed up just a few times. V is TRBV27 and J is TRBJ1-5, with 9 bases fitting TRBD1. CDR3 length equals 18 residues. Unmatched junction bases numbered 12, after V lost 3 bases and J lost 3 bases. Germline V CDR1 and CDR2: MNHEY, SMNVEV (reference sequence). CDR3 residues: CASSFRPRTGAFNQPQHF. The CDR3 DNA reads TGTGCCAGCAGTTTCCGTCCCCGGACAGGGGCCTTCAATCAGCCCCAGCATTTT.